This is a list of T cell receptor beta chains from one sample in a study of control samples from healthy donors and cancer patients. Produced via immunoSEQ multiplex PCR; TCRdb's table is partial and in-frame only. The sample records tens of thousands of clones, approximately 95% being singletons. What was sequenced was blood. Every receptor here comes from a woman younger than 45 in good health. CDR3s leave out the opening cysteine and the closing phenylalanine or tryptophan.

V | CDR3
TRBV15 | ATSRDRQRGRVEQY
TRBV11-3 | ATKDDGQGAGEAF
TRBV19 | ASSIDRTGRLTEAF
TRBV19 | ASSIGQGADEQY
TRBV6-5 | ASSYVAGGSTQY
TRBV21-1 | ASEGALNTEAF
TRBV5-6 | ASSFSSGSGSYNEQF
TRBV27 | ASGTGNQPQH
TRBV7-9 | ASSGGQPQH
TRBV24-1 | ATTSGAGELF
TRBV7-9 | ASTFAGAGITEAF
TRBV3-1/TRBV3-2 | ASSQDHWDAHSGNTIY
TRBV7-3 | ASSPAGILPRGTSGETQY
TRBV10-3 | AILEHMNTEAF
TRBV5-4 | ASSGRSAEAF
TRBV29-1 | SVGRTGGHNEQF
TRBV7-8 | ASSRSAAGGRSSYEQY
TRBV7-9 | ASSLIGTGRNYGYT
TRBV5-4 | ASSTPQRGSREQY
TRBV10-2 | ASREQGHYEQY
TRBV5-4 | ASSSPPGQGLNTEAF
TRBV5-1 | ASSFSRGAYGYT
TRBV24-1 | ATSVGEETQY
TRBV6-5 | ASMPLGGRSYGYT
TRBV4-2 | ASSQERGGYEQY
TRBV3-1/TRBV3-2 | ASSQGTGYGNTIY
TRBV7-2 | ASSLPPGQAYGYT
TRBV5-4 | ASSFSGLAGSNEQF
TRBV7-9 | ASSLGTTEAF
TRBV3-1/TRBV3-2 | ASSQEGQGYEKLF
TRBV6-2/TRBV6-3 | ASSSLETRVHTEAF
TRBV2 | ASSDSKGYYNEQF
TRBV6-5 | ASSYSDIRRKGYT
TRBV4-1 | ASSPGLRELGTEAF
TRBV13 | ASSPSSGTAYYEQY
TRBV6-2/TRBV6-3 | ASSYSKSGRGRHEQY
TRBV7-9 | ASSLGDQPQH
TRBV10-3 | AIEGQGTYGYT
TRBV21-1 | ASASASRYEQY